Listed here are 5 T cell receptor beta chains from one sample, sequenced in a study of CD8+ T cells in alopecia areata. Following RNA extraction, reverse transcription yielded cDNA that acted as the sequencing template. TCRdb's table, derived via immunoSEQ multiplex PCR, lists solely in-frame clones and lacks some. Of about 64,000 clones listed, about 40% are singletons. Specimen: NKG2D-low CD8+ T cells sorted from blood. The source of these receptors is a human donor with alopecia areata.

The V gene is TRBV6-1, the J gene TRBJ2-2; unclear D gene. Germline CDR1 reads MNHNS; CDR2 reads SASEGT. V was pared by 2 bases and J by 1 base, with 17 bases between. The CDR3 is 18 amino acids. The CDR3 protein is CASSEKLFRKGNTGELFF. The CDR3 coding sequence is TGTGCCAGCAGTGAAAAACTTTTCCGGAAGGGGAACACCGGGGAGCTGTTTTTT.

The chain uses TRBV19 and TRBJ2-3; no definite D call. The CDR3 consists of 14 residues. The germline V gene has CDR1 LNHDA and CDR2 SQIVND (reference sequence). V shed 7 bases and J shed 2 bases, with 13 bases lying between them. The CDR3 protein is CASTLGQITDTQYF. The CDR3 nucleotides are TGTGCCAGTACCCTCGGCCAAATCACAGATACGCAGTATTTT.

The rearrangement uses TRBV27 and TRBJ2-2, with a possible D match to TRBD2 (5 bases). The V end lost 0 bases, the J end lost 2 bases, and 10 bases lay between the germline ends. This CDR3 region has 16 residues. In germline, CDR1 is MNHEY, CDR2 SMNVEV (reference sequence). CDR3 amino acids: CASSLSLAINTGELFF. In DNA form, the CDR3 reads TGTGCCAGCAGTTTATCCCTAGCTATTAACACCGGGGAGCTGTTTTTT.

The chain combines TRBV27 with TRBJ2-7; 8 nucleotides match TRBD2. Germline V gene sequence: CDR1 MNHEY, CDR2 SMNVEV (reference sequence). The CDR3 sequence is 15 residues long. With 1 base clipped from V and 1 base from J, the junction kept 3 bases outside the gene matches. CDR3 sequence: CASSLLASGSYEQYF. The DNA for the CDR3 is TGTGCCAGCAGTTTATTGGCTAGCGGGTCCTACGAGCAGTACTTC.

This clone was counted between two and nine times. V usage is TRBV28 and J usage is TRBJ2-7; a possible D gene is TRBD2 (5 bases). Deletions cut 4 bases from V and 3 bases from J, with 28 bases between. This CDR3 comprises 19 residues. Germline loops: CDR1 MDHEN, CDR2 SYDVKM. CDR3 in amino acids: CASSSPFGREQASGYEQYF. CDR3 DNA sequence: TGTGCCAGCAGTTCCCCTTTTGGTCGCGAGCAGGCAAGCGGCTACGAGCAGTACTTC.